A single sample gave rise to the 31 T cell receptor beta chains below, sequenced in a study of blood T cell repertoires in COVID-19. TCRdb's copy holds only in-frame clones and misses some; the assay was immunoSEQ multiplex PCR. The sample contains some 87,000 clones, 85% of which appear only once. The sequenced sample was peripheral blood. The receptors were gathered from a woman aged 70-85 years with active or convalescent COVID-19.

The chain uses TRBV7-2 and TRBJ1-5; D is undetermined. Looked up from germline, CDR1 is SGHTA and CDR2 is FQGNSA. V lost 1 base and J lost 5, with 6 bases in between. This CDR3 spans 13 amino acids. CDR3 DNA: TGTGCCAGCAGCTTAGTATCAGATCAGCCCCAGCATTTT. Translated, it gives CASSLVSDQPQHF.

The chain couples TRBV5-1 to TRBJ1-4, with 12 bases identical to TRBD1. Germline V lookup: CDR1 SGHRS, CDR2 YFSETQ. The junction had 8 bases not matched to a gene; V was cut back by 3 bases and J by 8 bases. CDR3 length: 16 residues. The CDR3 protein is CASSSGQGALGEKLFF. CDR3 DNA sequence: TGCGCCAGCAGCTCGGGACAGGGGGCCCTTGGCGAAAAACTGTTTTTT.

This sequence joins TRBV5-1 and TRBJ2-5; 8 positions match TRBD2. Germline trimming cut 2 bases from V and 2 bases from J; bases unmatched to any gene: 5. CDR1 is SGHRS and CDR2 is YFSETQ in the germline V gene. The CDR3 extends over 15 amino acids. CDR3 in amino acids: CASSFLAGPQETQYF. In DNA form, the CDR3 reads TGCGCCAGCAGCTTTCTAGCGGGCCCTCAAGAGACCCAGTACTTC.

The V call is TRBV7-2, the J call TRBJ1-4; D is possibly TRBD1 (5 bases). CDR1 is SGHTA, CDR2 FQGNSA, per germline. Trimming removed 3 bases from V and 4 bases from J, with 12 bases in between. This CDR3 is 15 amino acids long. The CDR3 protein is CASSFGTGGNEKLFF. The CDR3 bases are TGTGCCAGCAGCTTCGGGACGGGAGGTAATGAAAAACTGTTTTTT.

The rearrangement links TRBV5-1 to TRBJ2-3; D is uncertain. Germline lookup yields CDR1 SGHRS and CDR2 YFSETQ. The length of the CDR3 is 15 residues. The ends were cut back, 6 bases at V and 2 bases at J, with 16 bases in the middle. The CDR3 here is CASTPQPTITDTQYF. As DNA, the CDR3 is TGCGCCAGCACGCCCCAACCCACTATCACAGATACGCAGTATTTT.

This clone showed up just a few times. The genes are TRBV11-2 and TRBJ1-4, with 9 bases aligning to TRBD1. The CDR3 is made up of 14 amino acids. With 5 bases clipped from V and 7 bases from J, the junction kept 5 bases outside the gene matches. Germline V gene data show CDR1 as SGHAT and CDR2 as FQNNGV. CDR3: CASSQQGAGEKLFF. The CDR3 nucleotides are TGTGCCAGCAGCCAACAGGGGGCGGGTGAAAAACTGTTTTTT.

V gene TRBV10-3 combines with J gene TRBJ1-2; D might be TRBD1 (6 bases). V was pared by 3 bases and J by 5 bases, with 13 bases between. The CDR3 contains 14 residues. Looked up from germline, CDR1 is ENHRY and CDR2 is SYGVKD. CDR3 coding DNA: TGTGCCATCAGTGATGGGGGCGCTCGGTATGGCTACACCTTC. Its translation: CAISDGGARYGYTF.

The V call is TRBV20-1, the J call TRBJ1-6, with 10 bases aligning to TRBD1. Trimming took 3 bases from V and 8 from J; bases not matched to a gene: 7. Germline V gene lookup returns CDR1 DFQATT and CDR2 SNEGSKA (reference sequence). The CDR3 consists of 15 residues. The CDR3 region is CSASLGDRGYSPLHF. The CDR3 coding sequence is TGCAGTGCTAGTTTAGGGGACAGGGGTTATTCACCCCTCCACTTT.

The chain carries TRBV19 and TRBJ1-2; 7 positions agree with TRBD1. Losses at the gene ends were 5 bases for V and 4 bases for J; bases not matched to a gene: 16. This CDR3 has 17 residues. Germline V gives CDR1 LNHDA, CDR2 SQIVND (reference sequence). CDR3 region: CASSAGTAYSVGYGYTF. Here the CDR3 DNA reads TGTGCCAGTAGTGCCGGGACAGCGTACTCTGTAGGCTATGGCTACACCTTC.

In DNA form, the CDR3 reads TGTGCCAGCAGTCTAATGACCCGACTTGGCTACACCTTC. Amino acid sequence: CASSLMTRLGYTF. The chain combines TRBV12-3 or TRBV12-4 with TRBJ1-2, with D uncertain. This CDR3 is built from 13 residues. V was clipped by 5 bases and J by 7 bases, with 14 bases between them.

This clone was observed a handful of times. Here the CDR3 DNA reads TGTGCCAGCAGACATAGCTGGGACATTCAGTACTTC. Its protein is CASRHSWDIQYF. The chain joins TRBV12-3 or TRBV12-4 to TRBJ2-4, with unresolved D. The CDR3 runs to 12 residues. V was clipped by 6 bases and J by 8 bases, with 11 bases between them.

The V and J genes are TRBV5-1 and TRBJ1-1; TRBD1 matches at 7 bases. J lost 3 bases, V lost 4 bases, and 6 bases had no gene match. The CDR3 is 14 residues long. Germline CDR1 and CDR2: SGHRS and YFSETQ. CDR3 in amino acids: CASSHGQADTEAFF. The CDR3 nucleotides are TGCGCCAGCAGCCACGGACAGGCCGACACTGAAGCTTTCTTT. Drawing the rest from reference TRBV5-1 and TRBJ1-1, the complete variable domain is KAGVTQTPRYLIKTRGQQVTLSCSPISGHRSVSWYQQTPGQGLQFLFEYFSETQRNKGNFPGRFSGRQFSNSRSEMNVSTLELGDSALYLCASSHGQADTEAFFGQGTRLTVV.

The chain carries TRBV20-1 and TRBJ2-1; D uncertain. Germline V gene data show CDR1 as DFQATT and CDR2 as SNEGSKA (reference sequence). The CDR3 covers 11 residues. CDR3 in DNA: TGCAGCCCCCCGGGTAACAATGAGCAGTTCTTC. Translation: CSPPGNNEQFF.

The chain has TRBV10-3 and TRBJ2-3; 12 nucleotides match TRBD2. CDR1 is ENHRY and CDR2 is SYGVKD in the germline V gene. The CDR3 length is 14 residues. With V trimmed by 11 bases and J by 2 bases, 5 bases remained unmatched. The DNA of the CDR3 is TGTGCCTCAGGACTAGCGGGGACCACAGATACGCAGTATTTT. Translation gives CASGLAGTTDTQYF.

The chain has TRBV5-4 and TRBJ1-1; a weak D match, TRBD1 (5 bases). Trimming removed 4 bases at V and 1 base at J, with 8 bases between. CDR1 is SGHNT and CDR2 is YYREEE in the germline V gene (reference sequence). This CDR3 is 13 amino acids long. The CDR3 sequence is CASSPTANTEAFF. CDR3 in DNA: TGTGCCAGCAGCCCGACAGCGAACACTGAAGCTTTCTTT.

Here the CDR3 reads CASRRYPDGGTIYF. The CDR3 nucleotides are TGTGCCAGCAGGCGATACCCGGACGGGGGGACCATATATTTT. J is TRBJ1-3 and V is TRBV6-6; a weak D match, TRBD1 (5 bases). The CDR3 covers 14 residues. V shed 6 bases and J shed 10 bases, with 19 bases lying between them. Per the germline V gene, CDR1 is MNHNY and CDR2 is SVGAGI (reference sequence).

Within the sample, this clone is medium-sized. The chain has TRBV4-3 and TRBJ1-2; D gene uncertain. Germline CDR1 reads LGHNA; CDR2 reads YSLEER. This CDR3 comprises 15 residues. V was clipped by 0 bases and J by 4 bases, with 12 bases between them. DNA for the CDR3: TGCGCCAGCAGCCAAGAACCCCAGTCCATCTATGGCTACACCTTC. Amino acid sequence: CASSQEPQSIYGYTF.

The J gene is TRBJ1-4, the V gene TRBV5-1; D possibly corresponds to TRBD1 (6 bases). CDR3 length equals 16 residues. Germline CDR1 reads SGHRS; CDR2 reads YFSETQ. Trimming took 0 bases from V and 5 from J, leaving 14 bases between them. The CDR3 spells CASSLEGDYPNEKLFF. The CDR3 nucleotides read TGCGCCAGCAGCTTGGAGGGGGACTACCCGAATGAAAAACTGTTTTTT.

The chain has TRBV12-3 or TRBV12-4 and TRBJ2-7; perhaps TRBD1 as D (6 bases). Trimming removed 3 bases at V and 9 bases at J, with 12 bases between. This CDR3 is built from 12 residues. The CDR3 loop reads CASSFLRGWQYF. CDR3 bases: TGTGCCAGCAGTTTTCTCAGGGGCTGGCAGTACTTC.

The J gene is TRBJ2-2, the V gene TRBV3-1 (or the pseudogene TRBV3-2), with D perhaps TRBD1 (5 bases). The V gene's germline CDR1 is LGHDT and CDR2 YNNKEL (reference sequence). V was trimmed by 6 bases and J by 0 bases, leaving 11 bases between them. CDR3 length equals 15 residues. CDR3 nucleotides: TGTGCCAGCAGTGCAGGGCGTTCGAACACCGGGGAGCTGTTTTTT. Its protein product is CASSAGRSNTGELFF.

V gene TRBV5-4 combines with J gene TRBJ2-5; a possible D gene is TRBD1 (6 bases). CDR3 size: 13 residues. The V and J ends lost 4 bases and 2 bases respectively, with 9 bases between them. The germline gives CDR1 SGHNT, CDR2 YYREEE (reference sequence). The CDR3 DNA sequence: TGTGCCAGCAGCAAGGACAGACAAGAGACCCAGTACTTC. This encodes CASSKDRQETQYF.

The chain uses TRBV28 and TRBJ1-1; TRBD1 matches 8 bases. This CDR3 has 15 residues. Germline V gene lookup returns CDR1 MDHEN and CDR2 SYDVKM. Unmatched junction bases numbered 8, after V lost 5 bases and J lost 3 bases. CDR3 region: CASSAGGAADTEAFF. CDR3 coding DNA: TGTGCCAGCAGTGCAGGGGGCGCCGCGGACACTGAAGCTTTCTTT.

The V gene is TRBV2, the J gene TRBJ1-5; TRBD1 might be the D (5 bases). V shed 3 bases and J shed 3 bases, with 9 bases lying between them. The germline V gene has CDR1 SNHLY and CDR2 FYNNEI. This CDR3 spans 14 amino acids. In nucleotides, the CDR3 is TGTGCCAGCAGTGATTTGACAGACAATCAGCCCCAGCATTTT. This codes for CASSDLTDNQPQHF.

This clone was recorded once. The chain has TRBV18 and TRBJ2-7; 7 bases match TRBD1. Germline V gene data show CDR1 as KGHSH and CDR2 as LQKENI. CDR3 length equals 16 residues. After removal of 4 bases from V and 6 bases from J, the junction contained 15 bases not matched to a gene. In nucleotides, the CDR3 is TGTGCCAGCTCACTTTCCCAGGGACAGTCCCAGGGCGAGCAGTACTTC. It translates to CASSLSQGQSQGEQYF. The full variable domain, rest sourced from reference TRBV18 and TRBJ2-7, is NAGVMQNPRHLVRRRGQEARLRCSPMKGHSHVYWYRQLPEEGLKFMVYLQKENIIDESGMPKERFSAEFPKEGPSILRIQQVVRGDSAAYFCASSLSQGQSQGEQYFGPGTRLTVT.

This clone has only one observation. V is TRBV27 and J is TRBJ2-5; D may be TRBD2 (5 bases). The CDR3 contains 13 residues. V was pared by 5 bases and J by 5 bases, with 12 bases between. From germline, CDR1 is MNHEY and CDR2 SMNVEV (reference sequence). The CDR3 region has the DNA TGTGCCAGCAGTCCCCGGAGAGGGGAGACCCAGTACTTC. It specifies CASSPRRGETQYF.

The rearrangement links TRBV7-9 to TRBJ2-5; TRBD2 aligns across 9 bases. The ends lost 5 bases at V and 4 bases at J; junction bases unmatched: 20. The length of the CDR3 is 19 residues. Germline CDR1 and CDR2: SEHNR and FQNEAQ (reference sequence). The CDR3 nucleotides read TGTGCCAGCAGCCGGAGATCCGGGACACGACTAGCGGCCCTAGAGACCCAGTACTTC. Translation: CASSRRSGTRLAALETQYF.

The chain recombines TRBV7-2 with TRBJ2-4; no clear D. CDR1 and CDR2 (germline): SGHTA, FQGNSA. V shed 3 bases and J shed 6 bases, with 9 bases lying between them. The CDR3 runs 13 residues. Here the CDR3 DNA reads TGTGCCAGCAGCTTTTTTCCCCGAAACATTCAGTACTTC. Translation gives CASSFFPRNIQYF. Variable domain in full (rest from reference TRBV7-2 and TRBJ2-4): GAGVSQSPSNKVTEKGKDVELRCDPISGHTALYWYRQSLGQGLEFLIYFQGNSAPDKSGLPSDRFSAERTGGSVSTLTIQRTQQEDSAVYLCASSFFPRNIQYFGAGTRLSVL.

V usage is TRBV24-1 and J usage is TRBJ1-2; maybe TRBD1 (5 bases). The CDR3 consists of 12 residues. Germline V gene sequence: CDR1 KGHDR, CDR2 SFDVKD. V was shortened by 5 bases and J by 11 bases, with 14 bases between the two germline ends. The CDR3 loop reads CATSGGTWGYTF. CDR3 sequence (DNA): TGTGCCACCAGTGGTGGGACTTGGGGATACACCTTC.

CDR3 residues: CASSFNPKEGTMDNEQFF. The CDR3 region has the DNA TGTGCCAGCAGTTTCAATCCAAAGGAGGGGACTATGGACAATGAGCAGTTCTTC. The chain links TRBV28 to TRBJ2-1; TRBD2 aligns across 7 bases. The CDR3 extends over 18 amino acids. Germline CDR1 is MDHEN and CDR2 is SYDVKM. With V trimmed by 3 bases and J by 5 bases, 16 bases remained unmatched.

The chain has TRBV19 and TRBJ1-2; D perhaps matches TRBD1 (6 bases). Germline loops: CDR1 LNHDA, CDR2 SQIVND (reference sequence). V was trimmed by 6 bases and J by 4 bases, leaving 12 bases between them. The CDR3 totals 13 residues. CDR3 region: CASRPGQSYGYTF. CDR3 DNA: TGTGCCAGTAGACCCGGACAGAGCTATGGCTACACCTTC.

The rearrangement joins TRBV7-2 to TRBJ2-5; perhaps TRBD1 as D (6 bases). V was pared by 5 bases and J by 7 bases, with 20 bases between. This CDR3 has 15 amino acids. Germline V CDR1 and CDR2: SGHTA, FQGNSA. This chain's CDR3 is CASSTTPGTPGTQYF. The CDR3 bases are TGTGCCAGCAGCACCACCCCAGGGACACCCGGGACCCAGTACTTC.